Described below is a single TCR beta chain sequence and its context. Using immunoSEQ multiplex PCR, the repertoire was profiled, and TCRdb retains in-frame clones only, with some absent. The table lists approximately 84,000 clones, 90% to 95% of them singletons, with around 16% in the top ten. The data were taken from a study of control samples from healthy donors and cancer patients. The TCR originated in a man in his thirties or forties in good health. The sequencing input was blood.

The CDR3 DNA reads as TGTGCCACCACAGTTACTCCCACAGATACGCAGTATTTT. Its translation is CATTVTPTDTQYF. This chain connects TRBV2 to TRBJ2-3; D is ambiguous. Germline values: CDR1 SNHLY, CDR2 FYNNEI. The CDR3 consists of 13 residues. With 10 bases removed from V and 2 bases from J, the gap between germline ends came to 13 bases.